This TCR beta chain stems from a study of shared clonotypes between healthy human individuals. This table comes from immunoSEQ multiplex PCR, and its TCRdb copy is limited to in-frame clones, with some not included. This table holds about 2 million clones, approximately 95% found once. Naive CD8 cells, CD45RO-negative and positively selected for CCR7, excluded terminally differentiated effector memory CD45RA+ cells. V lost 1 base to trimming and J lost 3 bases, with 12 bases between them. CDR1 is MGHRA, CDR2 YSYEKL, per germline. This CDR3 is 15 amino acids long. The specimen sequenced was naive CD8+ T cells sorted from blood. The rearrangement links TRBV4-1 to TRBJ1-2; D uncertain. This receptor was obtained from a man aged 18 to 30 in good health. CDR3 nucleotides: TGCGCCAGCAGCCAAGGGTGGGGAAACGACTATGGCTACACCTTC. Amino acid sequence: CASSQGWGNDYGYTF.